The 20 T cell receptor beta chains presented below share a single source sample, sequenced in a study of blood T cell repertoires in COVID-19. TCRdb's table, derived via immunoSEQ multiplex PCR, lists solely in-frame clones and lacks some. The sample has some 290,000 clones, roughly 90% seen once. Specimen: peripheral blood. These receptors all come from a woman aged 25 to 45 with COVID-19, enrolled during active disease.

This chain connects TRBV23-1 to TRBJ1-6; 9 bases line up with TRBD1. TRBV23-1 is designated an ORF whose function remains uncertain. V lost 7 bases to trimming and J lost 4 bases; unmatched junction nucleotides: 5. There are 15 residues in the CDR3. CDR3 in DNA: TGCGCCAGCAACCCGGGACAGGGTTATAATTCACCCCTCCACTTT. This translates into CASNPGQGYNSPLHF.

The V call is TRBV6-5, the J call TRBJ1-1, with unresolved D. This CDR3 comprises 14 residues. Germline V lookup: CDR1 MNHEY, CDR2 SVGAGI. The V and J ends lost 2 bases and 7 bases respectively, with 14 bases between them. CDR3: CASSYEGKRSEAFF. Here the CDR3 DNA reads TGTGCCAGCAGTTACGAGGGTAAAAGGAGTGAAGCTTTCTTT.

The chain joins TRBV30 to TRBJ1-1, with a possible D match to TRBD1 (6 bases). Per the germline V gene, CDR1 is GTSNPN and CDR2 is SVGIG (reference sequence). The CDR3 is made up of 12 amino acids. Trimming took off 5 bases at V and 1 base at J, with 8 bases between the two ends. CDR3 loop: CAWSGQNTEAFF. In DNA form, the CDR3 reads TGTGCCTGGTCGGGACAGAACACTGAAGCTTTCTTT.

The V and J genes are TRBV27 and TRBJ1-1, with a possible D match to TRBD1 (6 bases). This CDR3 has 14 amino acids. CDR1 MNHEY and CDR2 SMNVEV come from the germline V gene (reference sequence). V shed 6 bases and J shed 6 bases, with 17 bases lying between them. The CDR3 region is CASSWRQADSEAFF. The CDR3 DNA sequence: TGTGCCAGCAGCTGGAGACAGGCCGACTCTGAAGCTTTCTTT.

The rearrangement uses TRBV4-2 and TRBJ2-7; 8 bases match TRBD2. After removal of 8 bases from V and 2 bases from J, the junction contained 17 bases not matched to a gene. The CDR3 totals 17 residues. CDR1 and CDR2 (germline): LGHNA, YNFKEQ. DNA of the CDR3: TGTGCCAGCTCCCCCGGGGAAGCGGGAGTCAATACCTACGAGCAGTACTTC. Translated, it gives CASSPGEAGVNTYEQYF.

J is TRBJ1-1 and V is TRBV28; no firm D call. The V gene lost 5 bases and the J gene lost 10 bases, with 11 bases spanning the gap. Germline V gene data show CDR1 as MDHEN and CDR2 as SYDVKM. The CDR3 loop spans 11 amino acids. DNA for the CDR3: TGTGCCAGCAGTAGCCTGAGTCGAGCTTTCTTT. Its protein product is CASSSLSRAFF.

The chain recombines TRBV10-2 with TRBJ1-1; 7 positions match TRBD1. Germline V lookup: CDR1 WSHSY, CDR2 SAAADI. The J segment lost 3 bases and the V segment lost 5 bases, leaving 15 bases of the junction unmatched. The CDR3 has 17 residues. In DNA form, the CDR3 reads TGCGCCAGCAGTCATACCAAAGGAGGGGGCGGATACACTGAAGCTTTCTTT. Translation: CASSHTKGGGGYTEAFF.

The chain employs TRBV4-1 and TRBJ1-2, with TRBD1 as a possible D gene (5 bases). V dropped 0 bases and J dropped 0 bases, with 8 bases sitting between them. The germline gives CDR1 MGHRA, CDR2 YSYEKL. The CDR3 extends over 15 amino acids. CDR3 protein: CASSQDPQANYGYTF. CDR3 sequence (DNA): TGCGCCAGCAGCCAAGATCCACAGGCTAACTATGGCTACACCTTC.

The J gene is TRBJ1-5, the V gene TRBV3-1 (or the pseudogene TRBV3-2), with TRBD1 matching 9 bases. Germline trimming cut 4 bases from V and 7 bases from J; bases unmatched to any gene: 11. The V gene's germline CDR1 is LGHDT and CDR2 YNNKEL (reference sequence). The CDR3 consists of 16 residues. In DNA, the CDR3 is TGTGCCAGCAGCCGCCCCCGGGACAGGGTTGAGCAGCCCCAGCATTTT. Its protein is CASSRPRDRVEQPQHF.

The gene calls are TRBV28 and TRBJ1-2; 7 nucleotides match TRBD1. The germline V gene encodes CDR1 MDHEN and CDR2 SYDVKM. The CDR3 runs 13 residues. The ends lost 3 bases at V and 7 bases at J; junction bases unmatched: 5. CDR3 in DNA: TGTGCCAGCAGTTTTCGGGCAGGGGGTGGCTACACCTTC. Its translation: CASSFRAGGGYTF.

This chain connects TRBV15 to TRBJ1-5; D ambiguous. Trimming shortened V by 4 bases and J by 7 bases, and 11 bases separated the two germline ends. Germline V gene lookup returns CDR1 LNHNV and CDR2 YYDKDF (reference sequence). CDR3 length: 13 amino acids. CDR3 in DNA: TGTGCCACCAGCATTGAATGGGCCCAGCCCCAGCATTTT. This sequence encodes CATSIEWAQPQHF.

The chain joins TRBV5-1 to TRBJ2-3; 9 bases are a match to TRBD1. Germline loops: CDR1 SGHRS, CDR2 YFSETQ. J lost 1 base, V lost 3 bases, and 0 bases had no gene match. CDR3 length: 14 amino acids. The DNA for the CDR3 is TGCGCCAGCAGCTGGACAGGGGGCACAGATACGCAGTATTTT. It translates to CASSWTGGTDTQYF.

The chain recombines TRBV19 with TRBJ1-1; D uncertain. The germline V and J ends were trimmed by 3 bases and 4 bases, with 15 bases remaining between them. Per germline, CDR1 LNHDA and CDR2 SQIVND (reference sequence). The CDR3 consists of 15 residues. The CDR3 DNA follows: TGTGCCAGTAGTATGGATGGAGATCGGTCCACTGAAGCTTTCTTT. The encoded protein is CASSMDGDRSTEAFF.

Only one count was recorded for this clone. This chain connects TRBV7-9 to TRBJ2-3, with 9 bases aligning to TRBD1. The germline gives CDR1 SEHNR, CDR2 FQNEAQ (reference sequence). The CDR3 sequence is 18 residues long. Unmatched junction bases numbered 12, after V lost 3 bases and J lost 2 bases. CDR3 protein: CASSFSLGGTGTTDTQYF. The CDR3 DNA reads TGTGCCAGCAGCTTCAGCCTGGGGGGGACAGGGACCACAGATACGCAGTATTTT.

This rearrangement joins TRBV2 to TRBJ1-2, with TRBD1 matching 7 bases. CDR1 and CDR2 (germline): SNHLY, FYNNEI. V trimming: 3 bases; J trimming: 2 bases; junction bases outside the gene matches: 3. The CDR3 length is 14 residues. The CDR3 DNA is TGTGCCAGCAGTGAGGCGGGACAGAACTATGGCTACACCTTC. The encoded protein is CASSEAGQNYGYTF.

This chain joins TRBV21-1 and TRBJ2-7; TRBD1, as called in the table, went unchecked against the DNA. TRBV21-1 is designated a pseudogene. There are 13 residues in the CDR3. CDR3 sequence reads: CASSEGDAWMQYF. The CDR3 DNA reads TGTGCCAGCAGCGAGGGGGACGCCTGGATGCAGTACTTC.

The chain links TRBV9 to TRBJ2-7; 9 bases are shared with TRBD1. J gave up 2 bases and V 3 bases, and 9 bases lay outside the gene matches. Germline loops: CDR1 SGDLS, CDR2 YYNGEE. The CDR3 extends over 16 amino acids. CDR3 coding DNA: TGTGCCAGCAGCGCAGGATCCGGGACAGGGCCCTACGAGCAGTACTTC. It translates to CASSAGSGTGPYEQYF.

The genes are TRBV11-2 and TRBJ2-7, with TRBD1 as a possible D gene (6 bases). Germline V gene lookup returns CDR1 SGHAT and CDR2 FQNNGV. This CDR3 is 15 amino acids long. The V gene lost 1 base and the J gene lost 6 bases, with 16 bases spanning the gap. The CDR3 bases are TGTGCCAGCAGCTTAGGCCGGGACCTCAGGGGCGAGCAGTACTTC. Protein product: CASSLGRDLRGEQYF.

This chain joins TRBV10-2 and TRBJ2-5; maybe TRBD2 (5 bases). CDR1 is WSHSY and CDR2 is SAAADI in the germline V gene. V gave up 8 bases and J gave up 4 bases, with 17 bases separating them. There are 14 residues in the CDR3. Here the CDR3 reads CASREALALETQYF. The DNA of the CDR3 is TGCGCCAGCCGCGAAGCCCTAGCATTAGAGACCCAGTACTTC.

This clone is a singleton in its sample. This chain's CDR3 is CASSQFNEQFF. DNA of the CDR3: TGTGCCAGCAGTCAGTTCAATGAGCAGTTCTTC. V is TRBV27 and J is TRBJ2-1; D uncertain. The CDR3 covers 11 residues. Between the trimmed V and J ends, which lost 5 bases and 6 bases, there was a span of 5 bases. Per the germline V gene, CDR1 is MNHEY and CDR2 is SMNVEV (reference sequence).